This T cell receptor (beta chain) was sequenced during a study of control samples from healthy donors and cancer patients. TCRdb's copy holds only in-frame clones and misses some; the assay was immunoSEQ multiplex PCR. Of about 230,000 clones listed, around 80% are singletons. Sequencing used PBMCs. The TCR sequence derives from a woman aged 55-70 years with lung cancer.

This CDR3 is CASSRTGEMGTEAFF. The CDR3 region has the DNA TGTGCCAGTAGTAGGACAGGGGAAATGGGAACTGAAGCTTTCTTT. This rearrangement joins TRBV19 to TRBJ1-1; TRBD1 aligns across 9 bases. The V gene end was trimmed by 4 bases and the J gene end by 5 bases; junction bases not matched to a gene: 8. CDR1 and CDR2 (germline): LNHDA, SQIVND (reference sequence). The CDR3 sequence is 15 residues long. Full variable domain (remainder filled in from reference TRBV19 and TRBJ1-1): DGGITQSPKYLFRKEGQNVTLSCEQNLNHDAMYWYRQDPGQGLRLIYYSQIVNDFQKGDIAEGYSVSREKKESFPLTVTSAQKNPTAFYLCASSRTGEMGTEAFFGQGTRLTVV.